Here is one T cell receptor beta chain with its context. What it binds is unknown. This record belongs to a study of cytomegalovirus exposure and HLA in healthy donors. Study context: Within an early data release were tens of millions of unique TCRs drawn from HLA-typed donors.

Trimming took off 6 bases at V and 0 bases at J, with 11 bases between the two ends. Germline V lookup: CDR1 SGHNT, CDR2 YENEEA. CDR3 length equals 14 residues. Study-wide results and limits: It was only CMV serostatus that was available as immune exposure information. A later analysis reportedly found that, within productive TCRs, an Asian-associated ancestry cluster had fewer N-insertions than the mean observed across the roughly 730 donors.

This PCR relied on a set of 60 Vbeta primers and 13 Jbeta primers. Using immunoSEQ multiplex PCR, the repertoire was profiled, and TCRdb retains in-frame clones only, with some absent. The sample contains 150,000 to 160,000 clones, 80% of which appear only once. The sequence came from a woman between 40 and 55 years old in good health and CMV-seropositive. The sample consisted of PBMCs. The rearrangement joins TRBV11-3 to TRBJ2-5; TRBD2 might be the D (5 bases). CDR3 sequence reads: CASSLFGDQETQYF. In DNA, the CDR3 is TGTGCCAGCAGTCTCTTCGGGGACCAAGAGACCCAGTACTTC. The entire variable domain, with the rest obtained from reference TRBV11-3 and TRBJ2-5, is as follows: EAGVVQSPRYKIIEKKQPVAFWCNPISGHNTLYWYLQNLGQGPELLIRYENEEAVDDSQLPKDRFSAERLKGVDSTLKIQPAELGDSAVYLCASSLFGDQETQYFGPGTRLLVL.